This TCR beta chain was documented in a study of cytomegalovirus exposure and HLA in healthy donors. As for the study in general: HLA-typed donors contributed around 85 million unique TCRs, which were held in an early data release. General study findings and limits: A later analysis reportedly identified an Asian-associated ancestry cluster as carrying fewer N-insertions than the roughly 700-donor mean. The analysis excluded some indistinguishable V segments, including TRBV6-2 and TRBV6-3.

Notes on this clone: Its cognate antigen is unknown.

PCR employed 60 Vbeta and 13 Jbeta primers. In the study's own analysis: It was a later analysis that counted around 85 million unique TCR beta chains, of which 9.5 million to 14 million were shared. Profiling relied on immunoSEQ multiplex PCR, and the TCRdb table lists in-frame clones only, not all of them. Clone size and V and J calls were adopted from that table, with D and trimming inferred from the DNA. The sample lists some 180,000 clones, about three quarters occurring once. Looked up from germline, CDR1 is LNHDA and CDR2 is SQIVND (reference sequence). After removal of 10 bases from V and 4 bases from J, the junction contained 7 bases not matched to a gene. There are 15 residues in the CDR3.

This chain connects TRBV19 to TRBJ2-6; 10 bases map to TRBD1. This TCR derives from a man between 18 and 35 years old in good health and CMV-seronegative. Sequencing was done on a sample of PBMCs. Here the CDR3 reads CATEGQGYGANVLTF. The CDR3 nucleotides read TGTGCCACCGAGGGACAGGGGTACGGGGCCAACGTCCTGACTTTC.